The present TCR beta chain was sequenced within a study of cytomegalovirus exposure and HLA in healthy donors. Turning to the study itself: The roughly 110 validation repertoires were reported in a later analysis to have been generated on the same platform as the roughly 720 first-cohort repertoires. Study findings and constraints: Among the CMV-associated chains, three were confirmed in vitro as specific for CMV antigens. Many donors carried some public TCRs, although rarity characterized most TCR sequences.

Details on this clone: Its antigen is currently unknown.

TCRdb's copy holds only in-frame clones and misses some; the assay was immunoSEQ multiplex PCR. The sample carries more than 95,000 clones, about nine tenths recorded once. The CDR3 is 14 residues long. The V and J ends lost 4 bases and 6 bases, in that order; junction bases with no gene match: 6. The germline V gene encodes CDR1 SGHDT and CDR2 YYEEEE. The sequenced sample consisted of PBMCs. The source of this sequence is a woman aged 18-29 years in good health and CMV-seronegative. The J gene is TRBJ2-3, the V gene TRBV5-6, with TRBD1 matching over 9 bases. Here the CDR3 reads CASSNRQGGDTQYF. The CDR3 bases are TGTGCCAGCAGCAACCGACAGGGGGGGGATACGCAGTATTTT.